This T cell receptor beta chain was identified in a study of CD8 T cells in Susac syndrome. cDNA came from around 0.54 to 1 ug RNA primed by random hexamers. One entry per CDR3 protein, called by TCRdb with MiXCR from the immunoSEQ multiplex PCR reads. The sample includes 200,000 to 300,000 distinct CDR3 sequences, 90% to 97% of them seen just once. Material for sequencing was CD4+ T cells from PBMCs. The clonotype originates from a human donor with Susac syndrome.

DNA of the CDR3: TGCAGTGCTCACCCGGGACTAGCGGGCAATGAGCAGTTCTTC. This gives the protein CSAHPGLAGNEQFF. The chain has TRBV20-1 and TRBJ2-1, with 12 positions matching TRBD2. CDR3 length equals 14 residues. Losses at the gene ends were 5 bases for V and 6 bases for J; bases not matched to a gene: 5. In germline, CDR1 is DFQATT, CDR2 SNEGSKA (reference sequence).